The TCR beta chain described here comes from a study of T cell responses to AZD1222 COVID-19 vaccine. Data came from immunoSEQ multiplex PCR; TCRdb stores just in-frame clones and leaves some out. The repertoire holds around 180,000 clones, with 87% as singletons. CDR3 length equals 16 residues. Trimming pared 3 bases from V and 0 bases from J, leaving 10 bases between. Germline lookup yields CDR1 SGHRS and CDR2 YFSETQ. The sample in question was peripheral blood, obtained on day 0 of AZD1222 vaccination. This TCR was recovered from an adult in good health. The chain has TRBV5-1 and TRBJ2-6; no clear D gene. The CDR3 spells CASSSGQSSGANVLTF. The CDR3 DNA sequence: TGCGCCAGCAGCTCGGGCCAGAGCTCTGGGGCCAACGTCCTGACTTTC.